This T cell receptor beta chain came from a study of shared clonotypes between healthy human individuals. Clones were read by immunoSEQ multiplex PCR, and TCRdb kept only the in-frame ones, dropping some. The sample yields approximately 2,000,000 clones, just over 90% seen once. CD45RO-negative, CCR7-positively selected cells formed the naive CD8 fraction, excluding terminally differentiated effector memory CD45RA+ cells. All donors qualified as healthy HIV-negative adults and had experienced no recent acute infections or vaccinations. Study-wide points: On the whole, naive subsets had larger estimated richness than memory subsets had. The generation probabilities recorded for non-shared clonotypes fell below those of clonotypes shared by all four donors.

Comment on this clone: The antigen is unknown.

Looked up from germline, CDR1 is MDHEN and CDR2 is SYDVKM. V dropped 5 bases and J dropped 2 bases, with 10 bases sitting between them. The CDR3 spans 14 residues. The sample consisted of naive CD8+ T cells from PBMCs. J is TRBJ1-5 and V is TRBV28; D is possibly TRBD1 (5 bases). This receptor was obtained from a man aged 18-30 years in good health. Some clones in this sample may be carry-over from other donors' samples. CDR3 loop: CASSERGGNQPQHF. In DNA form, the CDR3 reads TGTGCCAGCAGTGAGAGGGGTGGCAATCAGCCCCAGCATTTT.